The 20 T cell receptor beta chains below were found in one sample sequenced in a study of siplizumab effects on memory and regulatory T cells. Clones were sequenced by immunoSEQ multiplex PCR, and TCRdb holds only the in-frame ones, with some missing. The sample has fewer than 120,000 clones; roughly 92% are singletons. The specimen was CD4+ T cells sorted from blood. These receptors were obtained from a human donor in good health.

The V and J genes are TRBV11-1 and TRBJ1-3, with 8 nucleotides matching TRBD1. Germline CDR1 reads SGHAT; CDR2 reads FQDESV (reference sequence). Trimming removed 4 bases from V and 2 bases from J; junction bases left unmatched: 4. There are 15 residues in the CDR3. The DNA for the CDR3 is TGTGCCAGCAGCTCCAGGGGGCCTACTGGAAACACCATATATTTT. Translation: CASSSRGPTGNTIYF.

V gene TRBV10-3 combines with J gene TRBJ2-3; TRBD2 agrees at 11 bases. The germline gives CDR1 ENHRY, CDR2 SYGVKD. V shed 3 bases, J shed 2 bases, and the junction held 7 bases outside the gene matches. This CDR3 is built from 17 residues. The CDR3 protein is CAISEGTSGGVTDTQYF. The CDR3 DNA reads as TGTGCCATCAGTGAAGGGACTAGCGGAGGCGTCACAGATACGCAGTATTTT.

The V call is TRBV11-2, the J call TRBJ1-1; D is unclear. The CDR3 loop spans 12 amino acids. Germline CDR1 SGHAT, CDR2 FQNNGV. Trimming pared 6 bases from V and 5 bases from J, leaving 10 bases between. The CDR3 DNA is TGTGCCAGCAGTACCCAAGGGACTGAAGCTTTCTTT. It is translated as CASSTQGTEAFF.

The chain employs TRBV18 and TRBJ2-1, with 7 positions matching TRBD1. Germline V CDR1 and CDR2: KGHSH, LQKENI. V shed 5 bases and J 1 base; nucleotides not matched to a gene: 8. The CDR3 contains 16 residues. The CDR3 protein is CASSWTGSHSYNEQFF. As DNA, the CDR3 is TGTGCCAGCTCATGGACAGGTTCCCATTCCTACAATGAGCAGTTCTTC.

V and J are TRBV6-5 and TRBJ1-2; D perhaps matches TRBD1 (6 bases). The CDR3 has 13 residues. Trimming removed 5 bases from V and 2 bases from J, with 9 bases in between. Germline loops: CDR1 MNHEY, CDR2 SVGAGI. CDR3: CASSRGENYGYTF. In nucleotides, the CDR3 is TGTGCCAGCAGTAGGGGGGAGAACTATGGCTACACCTTC.

The V call is TRBV18, the J call TRBJ2-7; 7 positions agree with TRBD1. The V segment lost 0 bases and the J segment 3 bases; nucleotides outside the gene matches: 2. This CDR3 is built from 14 residues. Germline V lookup: CDR1 KGHSH, CDR2 LQKENI. CDR3 nucleotide sequence: TGTGCCAGCTCACCACCGGGACAGCACTACGAGCAGTACTTC. It yields the protein CASSPPGQHYEQYF.

This chain joins TRBV11-1 and TRBJ2-7; D ambiguous. CDR3 length: 12 amino acids. The germline V gene has CDR1 SGHAT and CDR2 FQDESV (reference sequence). V was clipped by 0 bases and J by 6 bases, with 6 bases between them. CDR3 residues: CASSLASGEQYF. Here the CDR3 DNA reads TGTGCCAGCAGCTTAGCGAGTGGCGAGCAGTACTTC.

J is TRBJ2-3 and V is TRBV14; no clear D. CDR1 and CDR2 from the germline V gene are SGHDN and FVKESK. V lost 0 bases and J lost 8, with 9 bases in between. The CDR3 runs to 13 residues. The CDR3 protein is CASSQERRGTQYF. CDR3 nucleotide sequence: TGTGCCAGCAGCCAAGAACGGCGTGGTACGCAGTATTTT.

The chain has TRBV27 and TRBJ2-7, with TRBD1 matching 8 bases. The CDR3 has 15 amino acids. V was clipped by 1 base and J by 5 bases; unmatched bases: 7. Germline V CDR1 and CDR2: MNHEY, SMNVEV (reference sequence). The CDR3 coding sequence is TGTGCCAGCAGTTTATGGGCAGGGGGCGGGAACGAGCAGTACTTC. Amino acids: CASSLWAGGGNEQYF.

V is TRBV6-5 and J is TRBJ1-1; TRBD1 is a possible D gene (6 bases). V was clipped by 2 bases and J by 7 bases, with 14 bases between them. The germline V gene encodes CDR1 MNHEY and CDR2 SVGAGI. This CDR3 is 14 amino acids long. CDR3 nucleotides: TGTGCCAGCAGTTACCGTACTGGGGGCAGTGAAGCTTTCTTT. Its translation is CASSYRTGGSEAFF.

The rearrangement uses TRBV19 and TRBJ1-2, with 8 bases lining up with TRBD1. This CDR3 has 15 amino acids. Trimming removed 7 bases from V and 2 bases from J; junction bases left unmatched: 9. The germline V gene encodes CDR1 LNHDA and CDR2 SQIVND (reference sequence). The chain's CDR3 is CASTIWDRSNYGYTF. The CDR3 DNA follows: TGTGCCAGTACTATTTGGGACAGGTCGAACTATGGCTACACCTTC.

The chain carries TRBV27 and TRBJ1-2, with 7 bases aligning to TRBD1. Per the germline V gene, CDR1 is MNHEY and CDR2 is SMNVEV (reference sequence). Trimming at V came to 6 bases and at J to 4 bases, leaving 2 bases not matched to a gene. The CDR3 has 12 residues. The CDR3 spells CASRSGGYGYTF. The CDR3 region has the DNA TGTGCCAGCAGATCAGGGGGCTATGGCTACACCTTC.

This rearrangement joins TRBV2 to TRBJ1-1; D is ambiguous. The CDR3 has 12 amino acids. Trimming removed 7 bases at V and 11 bases at J, with 17 bases between. CDR1 SNHLY and CDR2 FYNNEI come from the germline V gene. For the CDR3, the DNA is TGTGCCAGCACCATTGCCACGTCCCAGGCTTTCTTT. Translating it yields CASTIATSQAFF.

In its sample, this clone was seen once. The chain carries TRBV5-1 and TRBJ2-7, with TRBD1 identical over 10 bases. From germline, CDR1 is SGHRS and CDR2 YFSETQ. This CDR3 is 14 amino acids long. Trimming took 5 bases from V and 6 from J; bases not matched to a gene: 8. The CDR3 coding sequence is TGCGCCAGCAGTTACGGGACAGGGGCACTCGAGCAGTACTTC. It encodes CASSYGTGALEQYF.

V usage is TRBV30 and J usage is TRBJ1-2; perhaps TRBD1 as D (6 bases). CDR3 length equals 13 residues. V shed 0 bases and J shed 6 bases, with 11 bases lying between them. Germline V gene sequence: CDR1 GTSNPN, CDR2 SVGIG (reference sequence). The CDR3 DNA is TGTGCCTGGAGTGTATTGCGGGGGCATGGCTACACCTTC. Translated, it gives CAWSVLRGHGYTF. The full variable domain, in which reference TRBV30 and TRBJ1-2 provide the parts outside the CDR3, is SQTIHQWPATLVQPVGSPLSLECTVEGTSNPNLYWYRQAAGRGLQLLFYSVGIGQISSEVPQNLSASRPQDRQFILSSKKLLLSDSGFYLCAWSVLRGHGYTFGSGTRLTVV.

The chain links TRBV27 to TRBJ2-5; unclear D gene. CDR1 and CDR2 (germline): MNHEY, SMNVEV (reference sequence). Trimming stripped 0 bases from V and 4 bases from J, with 9 bases between. The CDR3 totals 14 residues. The CDR3 bases are TGTGCCAGCAGTTTATCGGGCAGTATAGAGACCCAGTACTTC. Encoded protein: CASSLSGSIETQYF.

The chain recombines TRBV5-1 with TRBJ2-7, with D maybe TRBD1 (7 bases). Germline V lookup: CDR1 SGHRS, CDR2 YFSETQ. V was trimmed by 2 bases and J by 1 base, leaving 13 bases between them. The CDR3 is 15 amino acids. The CDR3 nucleotides read TGCGCCAGCAGCTTCCAGGGGGACTTATCCTACGAGCAGTACTTC. It yields the protein CASSFQGDLSYEQYF.

The chain links TRBV6-5 to TRBJ1-5; D is unresolved. CDR1 and CDR2 (germline): MNHEY, SVGAGI. Trimming shortened V by 0 bases and J by 3 bases, and 9 bases separated the two germline ends. The CDR3 extends over 15 amino acids. The CDR3 sequence: CASSYSWADNQPQHF. In nucleotides, the CDR3 is TGTGCCAGCAGTTACTCTTGGGCTGACAATCAGCCCCAGCATTTT.

V and J are TRBV19 and TRBJ2-5; D is perhaps TRBD2 (5 bases). The V and J ends lost 0 bases and 7 bases respectively, with 6 bases between them. There are 12 residues in the CDR3. Germline CDR1 and CDR2: LNHDA and SQIVND (reference sequence). The DNA of the CDR3 is TGTGCCAGTAGTATAGACCGGGGGACCCAGTACTTC. This sequence encodes CASSIDRGTQYF.

As for this clone: A junction boundary mismatches the germline segment, possibly from a read error. The chain employs TRBV6-5 and TRBJ2-7, with D possibly TRBD1 on 6 matching bases. This CDR3 contains 15 residues. From germline, CDR1 is MNHEY and CDR2 SVGAGI. The CDR3 DNA follows: TGTGCCAGCAGCTACTCGTGGGGGCAGGCTGGCGAGCAGTACTTC. Translation gives CASSYSWGQAGEQYF.